This TCR beta chain was retrieved from a study of CD8+CD57+ T cells in acquired aplastic anemia. Regarding the study as a whole: Controls did not differ significantly from patients in CD8+ Simpson's diversity.

This clonotype was picked up many times. Its antigen is still unknown. Genomic DNA served as template for TCR beta VDJ and CDR3 profiling. TCRdb reprocessed the reads via MiXCR and lists one record per CDR3 protein. The repertoire holds more than 150,000 distinct CDR3 sequences, with 64% as singletons. CDR1 and CDR2 (germline): SGHTA, FQGNSA. V shed 5 bases and J shed 8 bases, with 18 bases lying between them. There are 15 residues in the CDR3. The receptor's source is a human donor with severe aplastic anemia or a healthy control (not recorded which). Sequenced sample: sorted CD4+, CD8+, or CD8+CD57+ T cells (not recorded which) from PBMCs. V usage is TRBV7-2 and J usage is TRBJ1-4; D uncertain. The CDR3 spells CASSPGRVLREKLFF. DNA of the CDR3: TGTGCCAGCAGCCCCGGGCGGGTTCTGCGAGAAAAACTGTTTTTT.